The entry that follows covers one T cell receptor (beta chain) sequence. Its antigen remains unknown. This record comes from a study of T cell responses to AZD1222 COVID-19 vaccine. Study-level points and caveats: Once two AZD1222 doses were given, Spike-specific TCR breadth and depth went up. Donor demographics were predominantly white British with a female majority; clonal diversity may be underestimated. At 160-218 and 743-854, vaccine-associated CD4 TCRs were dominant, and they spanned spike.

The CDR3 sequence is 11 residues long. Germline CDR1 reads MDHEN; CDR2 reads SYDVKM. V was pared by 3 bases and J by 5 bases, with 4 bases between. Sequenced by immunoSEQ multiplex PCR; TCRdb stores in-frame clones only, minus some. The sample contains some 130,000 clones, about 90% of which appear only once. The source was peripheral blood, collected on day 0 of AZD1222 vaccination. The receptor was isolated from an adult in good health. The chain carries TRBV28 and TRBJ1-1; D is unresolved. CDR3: CASSLRTEAFF. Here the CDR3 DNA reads TGTGCCAGCAGTTTGAGAACTGAAGCTTTCTTT.